The 9 T cell receptor beta chains below come from one sample, sequenced in a study of T cell changes during pregnancy in multiple sclerosis. The assay was immunoSEQ multiplex PCR, and TCRdb's table has in-frame clones only and misses some. The table records around 69,000 clones, about nine tenths of them present only once. The sample in question was peripheral blood, obtained in the second trimester of pregnancy. The receptors were sampled from a female donor in good health, enrolled as a control in a pregnancy study.

The sample holds one count of this clone. The rearrangement links TRBV27 to TRBJ2-7; no reliable D call. The ends were cut back, 6 bases at V and 0 bases at J, with 15 bases in the middle. The CDR3 loop spans 15 amino acids. Germline V gene sequence: CDR1 MNHEY, CDR2 SMNVEV (reference sequence). The DNA for the CDR3 is TGTGCCAGCAGGTATGCGGAGCTTAGCTCCTACGAGCAGTACTTC. It translates to CASRYAELSSYEQYF.

The chain couples TRBV10-3 to TRBJ1-1, with D hard to call. Germline V gives CDR1 ENHRY, CDR2 SYGVKD. Trimming shortened V by 4 bases and J by 3 bases, and 15 bases separated the two germline ends. The CDR3 covers 15 residues. The CDR3 DNA follows: TGTGCCATCAGTGGGGTGGCGGGCGCGGACACTGAAGCTTTCTTT. It specifies CAISGVAGADTEAFF.

CDR3 in DNA: TGCGCCAGCAGCCCCCCCCGCACAGGGTTTAATGGCTACACCTTC. Translated, it gives CASSPPRTGFNGYTF. This chain links TRBV4-1 with TRBJ1-2, with D maybe TRBD1 (6 bases). V lost 4 bases, J lost 6 bases, and 18 bases lay in between. This CDR3 has 15 residues. Per the germline V gene, CDR1 is MGHRA and CDR2 is YSYEKL.

This sequence joins TRBV18 and TRBJ1-1, with D perhaps TRBD1 (6 bases). The germline CDR1 and CDR2 sequences are KGHSH and LQKENI. The germline V and J ends were trimmed by 6 bases and 5 bases, with 13 bases remaining between them. The CDR3 extends over 13 amino acids. For the CDR3, the DNA is TGTGCCAGCTCGCCAACAGGGCCTACTGAAGCTTTCTTT. It codes for CASSPTGPTEAFF.

This clone was observed a single time. The V and J genes are TRBV5-1 and TRBJ2-7; the D gene is possibly TRBD2 (5 bases). The V gene lost 6 bases and the J gene lost 5 bases, with 12 bases spanning the gap. The CDR3 has 12 amino acids. In germline, CDR1 is SGHRS, CDR2 YFSETQ. The CDR3 nucleotides read TGCGCCAGCACCCTGTACGGGGACGAGCAGTACTTC. Translating it yields CASTLYGDEQYF.

The chain has TRBV5-1 and TRBJ1-6; D may be TRBD1 (6 bases). V lost 4 bases, J lost 7 bases, and 15 bases lay in between. Germline V gene sequence: CDR1 SGHRS, CDR2 YFSETQ. The CDR3 contains 15 residues. CDR3 sequence (DNA): TGCGCCAGCAGCCCCCAACTGGACAGAAATTCACCCCTCCACTTT. Translation gives CASSPQLDRNSPLHF.

The chain couples TRBV29-1 to TRBJ1-2; 7 bases line up with TRBD1. The CDR3 is 13 residues long. V lost 5 bases, J lost 4 bases, and 7 bases stayed unmatched. The germline CDR1 and CDR2 sequences are SQVTM and ANQGSEA. The chain's CDR3 is CSVRSGTVYGYTF. In DNA, the CDR3 is TGCAGCGTTCGTTCCGGGACAGTCTATGGCTACACCTTC.

This rearrangement joins TRBV7-3 to TRBJ2-2, with TRBD2 matching over 7 bases. CDR1 SGHTA and CDR2 FQGTGA come from the germline V gene. V lost 5 bases, J lost 6 bases, and 3 bases stayed unmatched. CDR3 size: 13 residues. The CDR3 is CASSPAGAGELFF. CDR3 DNA sequence: TGTGCCAGCAGCCCGGCGGGGGCCGGGGAGCTGTTTTTT.

The chain joins TRBV9 to TRBJ1-4, with D possibly TRBD1 on 5 matching bases. The germline V and J ends were trimmed by 1 base and 4 bases, with 11 bases remaining between them. The CDR3 length is 15 residues. Germline CDR1 is SGDLS and CDR2 is YYNGEE. CDR3 residues: CASSVMGLYNEKLFF. The CDR3 nucleotides read TGTGCCAGCAGCGTAATGGGACTTTATAATGAAAAACTGTTTTTT.